This TCR beta chain came from a study of OX40 agonist ivuxolimab in advanced cancers. At the level of the study: The patients received ivuxolimab by intravenous route every 2 weeks at 0.01 to 10 mg/kg. Earlier treatment with anti-PD-1, anti-PD-L1 or anti-CTLA-4 was permitted, and under 50% had received some.

Assay used: immunoSEQ multiplex PCR; TCRdb lists only in-frame clones, some missing. The sample records over 15,000 clones, about 80% being singletons. Study-wide findings and caveats: Expanded clones were, on average, more numerous among CD8+ T cells than CD4+. Among the least clonally expanded were partial responders at 0.1-3.0 mg/kg.

Worth noting for this clone: The antigen is not known.

The J segment lost 1 base and the V segment lost 5 bases, leaving 2 bases of the junction unmatched. This CDR3 has 13 residues. Per germline, CDR1 SEHNR and CDR2 FQNEAQ (reference sequence). The chain is built from TRBV7-9 and TRBJ2-7, with TRBD1 matching over 7 bases. The sequencing here drew on CD4+ or CD8+ T cells sorted from blood, taken in a trial of the OX40 agonist ivuxolimab. The receptor was isolated from an adult with an advanced solid tumor such as melanoma, head and neck, liver or kidney cancer. For the CDR3, the DNA is TGTGCCAGCAGCCCGACAGGGTCCTACGAGCAGTACTTC. This gives the protein CASSPTGSYEQYF.